One sample yielded the 12 T cell receptor beta chains listed below, sequenced in a study of human T cells and chemical hapten exposure. TCRdb reanalysed the RACE reads using MiXCR and keeps one entry per CDR3 protein. Among 95,000 or so distinct CDR3 sequences listed, over 9.5% were seen once. The time point denotes: patch test 2, 6 weeks after DPC sensitization. Treatment noted: therapeutic diphenylcyclopropenone sensitization with weekly scalp DPC. Here the sequenced sample was whole blood, taken in connection with sensitization to the hapten diphenylcyclopropenone (DPC). All receptors come from a middle-aged woman with alopecia areata. Some clones in this sample may be carry-over from other donors' samples.

This clonotype showed up many times. The chain links TRBV28 to TRBJ1-2, with a tentative D call TRBD1 (5 bases). Trimming took off 8 bases at V and 8 bases at J, with 21 bases between the two ends. The CDR3 sequence is 14 residues long. Germline assignment: CDR1 MDHEN and CDR2 SYDVKM. The CDR3 is CASFDSHQTLGYTF. CDR3 nucleotides: TGTGCCAGCTTCGACAGTCACCAGACTCTAGGCTACACCTTC.

The CDR3 sequence is CASSYERGHAKNIQYF. The CDR3 DNA sequence: TGTGCCAGCAGTTACGAAAGGGGCCACGCCAAAAACATTCAGTACTTC. V usage is TRBV6-2 or TRBV6-3 and J usage is TRBJ2-4; possible D gene TRBD1, 5 bases. Trimming stripped 2 bases from V and 1 base from J, with 12 bases between. The CDR3 loop spans 16 amino acids. The germline CDR1 and CDR2 sequences are MNHEY and SVGEGT.

This clonotype was counted only a few times. The V and J genes are TRBV7-9 and TRBJ2-7, with 9 bases that match TRBD2. Trimming removed 5 bases from V and 1 base from J; junction bases left unmatched: 6. The germline V gene has CDR1 SEHNR and CDR2 FQNEAQ (reference sequence). CDR3 length: 15 residues. The chain's CDR3 is CASSIGAGGSYEQYF. As DNA, the CDR3 is TGTGCCAGCAGCATCGGGGCGGGAGGGTCCTACGAGCAGTACTTC.

This clonotype has a count of ten or more. The rearrangement links TRBV14 to TRBJ2-7, with D uncertain. V was trimmed by 3 bases and J by 5 bases, leaving 11 bases between them. The CDR3 is made up of 13 amino acids. Looked up from germline, CDR1 is SGHDN and CDR2 is FVKESK. The CDR3, as DNA: TGTGCCAGCAGCCACTCCGGATCCAACGAGCAGTACTTC. Protein product: CASSHSGSNEQYF.

This clonotype was counted ten times or more. The chain joins TRBV12-3 or TRBV12-4 to TRBJ2-7; 10 bases match TRBD1. Trimming cost V 7 bases and J 5 bases; bases outside gene matches: 11. This CDR3 has 15 residues. CDR3 sequence: CASNFGTGDVHEQYF. The CDR3 coding sequence is TGTGCCAGCAATTTCGGGACAGGGGATGTCCACGAGCAGTACTTC.

This clonotype occurred many times. CDR3 nucleotides: TGTGCCAGCAGCCATTTTGTCCAGGCCCAAGAGACCCAGTACTTC. Protein sequence: CASSHFVQAQETQYF. The V gene is TRBV14, the J gene TRBJ2-5; D unclear. The CDR3 contains 15 residues. Trimming removed 3 bases from V and 1 base from J, with 12 bases in between. The germline gives CDR1 SGHDN, CDR2 FVKESK.

Ten or more counts support this clonotype. The J gene is TRBJ2-1, the V gene TRBV9; D remains unclear. Germline V gives CDR1 SGDLS, CDR2 YYNGEE. Trimming left V 0 bases short and J 7 bases short, with 5 bases between. This CDR3 has 12 amino acids. The CDR3 DNA reads TGTGCCAGCAGCGTAGACCCGAATGAGCAGTTCTTC. It codes for CASSVDPNEQFF.

This clonotype has more than one count but fewer than ten. The gene calls are TRBV18 and TRBJ1-5; D unresolved. The CDR3 has 12 amino acids. Germline CDR1 is KGHSH and CDR2 is LQKENI. Between the trimmed V and J ends, which lost 0 bases and 4 bases, there was a span of 1 base. CDR3 bases: TGTGCCAGCTCACCACCGAATCAGCCCCAGCATTTT. It is translated as CASSPPNQPQHF.

This clonotype was seen repeatedly, ten times or more. CDR3: CASSFSVGLANTGELFF. CDR3 DNA: TGTGCCAGCAGTTTTTCTGTTGGCCTAGCTAACACCGGGGAGCTGTTTTTT. This rearrangement joins TRBV28 to TRBJ2-2, with D perhaps matching TRBD2 (5 bases). CDR1 MDHEN and CDR2 SYDVKM come from the germline V gene. The CDR3 consists of 17 residues. V was shortened by 3 bases and J by 2 bases, with 16 bases between the two germline ends. Full variable domain (missing parts from reference TRBV28 and TRBJ2-2): DVKVTQSSRYLVKRTGEKVFLECVQDMDHENMFWYRQDPGLGLRLIYFSYDVKMKEKGDIPEGYSVSREKKERFSLILESASTNQTSMYLCASSFSVGLANTGELFFGEGSRLTVL.

There are many counts of this clonotype. The V call is TRBV25-1, the J call TRBJ1-2; D is possibly TRBD1 (5 bases). Trimming stripped 3 bases from V and 7 bases from J, with 18 bases between. Germline-derived CDR1 and CDR2 are MGHDK and SYGVNS. The CDR3 totals 15 residues. As DNA, the CDR3 is TGTGCCAGCAGTGACCCGACTCAGGGTAGGGGTGGCTACACCTTC. Its protein is CASSDPTQGRGGYTF.

This clonotype was picked up many times. The rearrangement uses TRBV20-1 and TRBJ2-2; D call uncertain. The V gene lost 0 bases and the J gene lost 6 bases, with 11 bases spanning the gap. CDR3 length: 14 residues. Germline assignment: CDR1 DFQATT and CDR2 SNEGSKA (reference sequence). The CDR3 reads CSAREGVGPGELFF. CDR3 DNA: TGCAGTGCTAGAGAAGGCGTCGGTCCCGGGGAGCTGTTTTTT.

The chain combines TRBV7-3 with TRBJ2-6; perhaps TRBD1 as D (6 bases). Trimming stripped 0 bases from V and 0 bases from J, with 12 bases between. The CDR3 covers 18 residues. Germline-derived CDR1 and CDR2 are SGHTA and FQGTGA. This chain's CDR3 is CASSLTGQRLSGANVLTF. CDR3 sequence (DNA): TGTGCCAGCAGCTTAACTGGACAGCGCCTCTCTGGGGCCAACGTCCTGACTTTC.